This T cell receptor beta chain was documented in a study of identical twins. General study findings and limits: The study drew conclusions from cross-sectional statistical analysis, not from following the same donors.

TCRdb analysed the 5' RACE reads with MiXCR anew, one entry per CDR3 protein. Among about 470,000 distinct CDR3 sequences listed, 24% were seen once. V lost 7 bases and J lost 6, with 17 bases in between. The CDR3 length is 13 residues. Germline V lookup: CDR1 SQVTM, CDR2 ANQGSEA. Worth noting for this clonotype: Antigen: not known.

These data were also filed under a second study, of T cells expressing NK-cell markers. From that report: Repertoire data for TCR beta were derived from sorted T cells (CD3+CD56+NKG2C+, CD3+CD56+NKG2C- and CD3+CD56-NKG2C+). The sorts in several experiments were restricted to alpha-beta TCR T cells by an anti-gamma-delta TCR antibody. Clones of NKG2C+ T cells that had expanded were of unclear HCMV specificity.

This chain joins TRBV29-1 and TRBJ2-3; D is possibly TRBD1 (5 bases). Source material: CD4+ T cells sorted from blood. The receptor was isolated from a woman under 30 in good health. The CDR3 here is CSAGWGSFDTQYF. The CDR3 region has the DNA TGCAGCGCCGGATGGGGCAGTTTTGATACGCAGTATTTT.